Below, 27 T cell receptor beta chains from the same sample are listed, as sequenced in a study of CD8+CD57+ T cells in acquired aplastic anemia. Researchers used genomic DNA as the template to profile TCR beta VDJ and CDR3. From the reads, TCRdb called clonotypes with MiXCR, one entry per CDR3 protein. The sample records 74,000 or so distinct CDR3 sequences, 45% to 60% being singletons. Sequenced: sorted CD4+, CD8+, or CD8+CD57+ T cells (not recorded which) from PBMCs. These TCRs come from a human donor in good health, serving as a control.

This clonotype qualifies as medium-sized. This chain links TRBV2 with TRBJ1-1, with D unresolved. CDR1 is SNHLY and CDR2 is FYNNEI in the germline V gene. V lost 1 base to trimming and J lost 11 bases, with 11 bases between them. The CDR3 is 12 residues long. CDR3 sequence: CASSEGAGEAFF. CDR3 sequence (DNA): TGTGCCAGCAGTGAAGGGGCGGGTGAGGCTTTCTTT.

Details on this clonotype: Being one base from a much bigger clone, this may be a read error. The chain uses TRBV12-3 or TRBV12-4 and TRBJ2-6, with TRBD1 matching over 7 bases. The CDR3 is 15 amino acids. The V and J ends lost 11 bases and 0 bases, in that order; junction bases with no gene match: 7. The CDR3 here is CALSGGNSGANVLTF. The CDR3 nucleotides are TGTGCCCTCTCAGGGGGAAACTCTGGGGCCAACGTCCTGACTTTC.

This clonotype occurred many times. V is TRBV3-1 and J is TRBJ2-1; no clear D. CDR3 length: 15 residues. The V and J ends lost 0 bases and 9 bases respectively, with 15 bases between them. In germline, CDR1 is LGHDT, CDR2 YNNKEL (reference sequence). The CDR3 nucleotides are TGTGCCAGCAGCCAAGAGGGTTCTAGGGTCGGTGAGCAGTTCTTC. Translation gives CASSQEGSRVGEQFF.

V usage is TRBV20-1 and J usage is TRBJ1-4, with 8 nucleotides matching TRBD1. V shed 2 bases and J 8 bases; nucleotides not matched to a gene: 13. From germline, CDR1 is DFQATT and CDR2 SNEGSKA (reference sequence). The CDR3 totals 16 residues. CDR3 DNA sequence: TGCAGTGCTAGAAAAGGGGTTGGCAGGGGGCGGGAAAAACTGTTTTTT. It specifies CSARKGVGRGREKLFF.

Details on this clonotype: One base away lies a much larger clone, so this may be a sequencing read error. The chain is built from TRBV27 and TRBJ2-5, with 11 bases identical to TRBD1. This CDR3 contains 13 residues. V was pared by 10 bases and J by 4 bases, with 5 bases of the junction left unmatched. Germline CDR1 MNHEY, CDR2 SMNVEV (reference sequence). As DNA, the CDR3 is TGTGCCACTCGGACAGGGGGCGTAGAGACCCAGTACTTC. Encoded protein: CATRTGGVETQYF.

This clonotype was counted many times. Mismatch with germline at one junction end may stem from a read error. The CDR3, as DNA: TGTGCCAGCAGCACCTCTCTAGGGGTCTCCGACGAGCAGTACTTC. Its protein product is CASSTSLGVSDEQYF. The gene calls are TRBV13 and TRBJ2-7, with D perhaps TRBD1 (5 bases). Germline V gene data show CDR1 as PRHDT and CDR2 as FYEKMQ (reference sequence). The CDR3 runs to 15 residues.

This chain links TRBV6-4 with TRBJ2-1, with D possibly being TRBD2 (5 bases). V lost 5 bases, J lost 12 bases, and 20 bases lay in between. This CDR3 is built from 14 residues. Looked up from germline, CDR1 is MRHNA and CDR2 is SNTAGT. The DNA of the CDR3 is TGTGCCAGCAGTAGGACTCAGGAAACAGATACGCAGTTCTTC. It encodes CASSRTQETDTQFF.

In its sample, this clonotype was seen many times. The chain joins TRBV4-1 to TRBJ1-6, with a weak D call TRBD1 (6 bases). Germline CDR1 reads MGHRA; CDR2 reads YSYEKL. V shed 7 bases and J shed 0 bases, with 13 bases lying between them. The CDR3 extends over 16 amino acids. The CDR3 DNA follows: TGCGCCAGCACCCGAGACAGGAGCTCCTATAATTCACCCCTCCACTTT. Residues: CASTRDRSSYNSPLHF.

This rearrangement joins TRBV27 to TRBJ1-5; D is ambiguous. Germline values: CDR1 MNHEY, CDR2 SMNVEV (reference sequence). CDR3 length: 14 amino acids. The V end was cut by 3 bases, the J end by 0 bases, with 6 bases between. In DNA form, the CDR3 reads TGTGCCAGCAGTTTTAAAGATAGCAATCAGCCCCAGCATTTT. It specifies CASSFKDSNQPQHF.

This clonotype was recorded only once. DNA for the CDR3: TGTGCCAGCAGTGGACAATTCTCACCCCTCCACTTT. This codes for CASSGQFSPLHF. J is TRBJ1-6 and V is TRBV2, with D hard to call. The CDR3 spans 12 residues. V was cut by 4 bases and J by 10 bases, with 8 bases left in between. Germline assignment: CDR1 SNHLY and CDR2 FYNNEI.

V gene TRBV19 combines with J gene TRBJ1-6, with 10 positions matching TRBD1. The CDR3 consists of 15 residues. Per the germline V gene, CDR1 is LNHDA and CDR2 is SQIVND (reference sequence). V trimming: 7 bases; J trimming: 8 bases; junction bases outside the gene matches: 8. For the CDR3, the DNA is TGTGCCAGTACCTCCTATGGGACAGGGGATTCACCCCTCCACTTT. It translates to CASTSYGTGDSPLHF.

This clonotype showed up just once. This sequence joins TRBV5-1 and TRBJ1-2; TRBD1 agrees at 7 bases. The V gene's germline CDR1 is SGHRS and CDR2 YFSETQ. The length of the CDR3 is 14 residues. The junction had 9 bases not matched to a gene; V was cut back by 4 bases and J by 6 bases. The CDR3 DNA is TGCGCCAGCAGCCCGGTCGGAACAGGGGATGGCTACACCTTC. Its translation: CASSPVGTGDGYTF.

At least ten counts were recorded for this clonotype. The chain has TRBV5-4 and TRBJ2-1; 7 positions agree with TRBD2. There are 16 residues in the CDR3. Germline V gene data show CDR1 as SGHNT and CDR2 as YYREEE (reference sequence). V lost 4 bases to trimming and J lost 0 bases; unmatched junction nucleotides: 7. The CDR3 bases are TGTGCCAGCAGCCCGCCGGGACTAAGCTCCTACAATGAGCAGTTCTTC. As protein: CASSPPGLSSYNEQFF.

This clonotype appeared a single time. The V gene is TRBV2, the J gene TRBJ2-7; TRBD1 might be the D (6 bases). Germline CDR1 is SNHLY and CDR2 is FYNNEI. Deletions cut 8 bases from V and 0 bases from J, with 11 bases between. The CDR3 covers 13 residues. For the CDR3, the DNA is TGTGCCAGCGGCCGACAGGTCTCCTACGAGCAGTACGTC. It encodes CASGRQVSYEQYV.

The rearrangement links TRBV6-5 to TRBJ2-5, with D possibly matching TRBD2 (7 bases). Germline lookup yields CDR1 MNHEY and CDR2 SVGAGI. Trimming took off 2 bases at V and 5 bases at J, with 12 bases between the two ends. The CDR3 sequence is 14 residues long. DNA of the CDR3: TGTGCCAGCAGTTACGAGGAGGGGGGGGAGACCCAGTACTTC. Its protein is CASSYEEGGETQYF.

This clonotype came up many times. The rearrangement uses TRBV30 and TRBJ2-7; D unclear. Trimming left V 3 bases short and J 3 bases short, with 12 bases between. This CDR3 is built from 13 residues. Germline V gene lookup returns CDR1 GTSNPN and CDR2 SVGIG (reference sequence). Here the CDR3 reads CAWRGPPSYEQYF. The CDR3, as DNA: TGTGCCTGGAGGGGCCCTCCGAGCTACGAGCAGTACTTC.

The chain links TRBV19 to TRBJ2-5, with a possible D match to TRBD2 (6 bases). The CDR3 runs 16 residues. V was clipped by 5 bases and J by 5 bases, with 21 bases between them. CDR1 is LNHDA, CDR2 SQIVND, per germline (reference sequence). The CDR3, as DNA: TGTGCCAGTAGTGGGGCGTCGGGGGAGCTGAGGGAGACCCAGTACTTC. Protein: CASSGASGELRETQYF.

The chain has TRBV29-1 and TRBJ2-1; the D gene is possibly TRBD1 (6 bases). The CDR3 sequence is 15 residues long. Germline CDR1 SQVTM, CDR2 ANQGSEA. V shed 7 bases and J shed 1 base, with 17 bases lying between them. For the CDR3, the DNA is TGCAGCGCCGATATTACAGGGTATTCCTACAATGAGCAGTTCTTC. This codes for CSADITGYSYNEQFF.

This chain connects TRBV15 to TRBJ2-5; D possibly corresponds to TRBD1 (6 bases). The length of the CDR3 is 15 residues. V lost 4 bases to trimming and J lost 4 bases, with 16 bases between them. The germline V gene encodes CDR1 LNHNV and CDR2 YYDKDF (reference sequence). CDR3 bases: TGTGCCACCAGCACCGGCAGGGGTTGGCCAGAGACCCAGTACTTC. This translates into CATSTGRGWPETQYF.

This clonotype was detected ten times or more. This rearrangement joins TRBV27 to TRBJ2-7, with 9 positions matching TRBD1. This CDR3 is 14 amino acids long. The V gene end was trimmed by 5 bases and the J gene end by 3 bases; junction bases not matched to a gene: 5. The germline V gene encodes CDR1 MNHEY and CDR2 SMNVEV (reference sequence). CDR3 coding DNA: TGTGCCAGCAGTATCGGGACAGGGATCTACGAGCAGTACTTC. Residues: CASSIGTGIYEQYF.

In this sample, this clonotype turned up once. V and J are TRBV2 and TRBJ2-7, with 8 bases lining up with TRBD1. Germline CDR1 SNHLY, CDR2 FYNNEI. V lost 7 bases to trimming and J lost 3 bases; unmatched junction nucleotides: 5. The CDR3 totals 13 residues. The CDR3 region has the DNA TGTGCCAGCACAGACAGGGGTAACTACGAGCAGTACTTC. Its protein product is CASTDRGNYEQYF.

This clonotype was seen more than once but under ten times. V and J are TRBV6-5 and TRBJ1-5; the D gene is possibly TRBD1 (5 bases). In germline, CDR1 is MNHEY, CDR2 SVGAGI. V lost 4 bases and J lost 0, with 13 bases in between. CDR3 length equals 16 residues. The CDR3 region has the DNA TGTGCCAGCAGTTCCCAGCAGGGTAGTAGCAATCAGCCCCAGCATTTT. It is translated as CASSSQQGSSNQPQHF.

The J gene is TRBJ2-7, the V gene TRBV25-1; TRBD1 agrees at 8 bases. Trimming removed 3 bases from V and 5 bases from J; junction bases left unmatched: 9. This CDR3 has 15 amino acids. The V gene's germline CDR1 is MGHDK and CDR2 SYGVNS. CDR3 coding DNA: TGTGCCAGCAGTGAGGAAAACAGGGGGTTCCACGAGCAGTACTTC. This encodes CASSEENRGFHEQYF.

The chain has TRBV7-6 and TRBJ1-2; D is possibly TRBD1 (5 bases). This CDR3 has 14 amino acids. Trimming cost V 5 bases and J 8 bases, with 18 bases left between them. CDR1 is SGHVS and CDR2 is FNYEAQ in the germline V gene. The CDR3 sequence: CASSKGVNDRGYTF. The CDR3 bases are TGTGCCAGCAGCAAAGGGGTGAACGACCGGGGCTACACCTTC. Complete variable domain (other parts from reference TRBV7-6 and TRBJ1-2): GAGVSQSPRYKVTKRGQDVALRCDPISGHVSLYWYRQALGQGPEFLTYFNYEAQQDKSGLPNDRFSAERPEGSISTLTIQRTEQRDSAMYRCASSKGVNDRGYTFGSGTRLTVV.

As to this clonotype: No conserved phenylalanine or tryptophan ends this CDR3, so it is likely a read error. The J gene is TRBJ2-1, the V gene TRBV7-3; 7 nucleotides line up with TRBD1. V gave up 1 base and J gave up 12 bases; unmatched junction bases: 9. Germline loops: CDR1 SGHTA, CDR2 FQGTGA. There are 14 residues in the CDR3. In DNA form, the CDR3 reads TGTGCCAGCAGCTTAAGGGACCGCCGACAGGGGCAGTTCCTC. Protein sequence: CASSLRDRRQGQFL.

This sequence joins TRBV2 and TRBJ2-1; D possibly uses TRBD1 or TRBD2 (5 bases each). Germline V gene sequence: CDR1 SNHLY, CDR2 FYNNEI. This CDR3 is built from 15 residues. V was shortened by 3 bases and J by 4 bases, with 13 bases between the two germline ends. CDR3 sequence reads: CASSDPGAGYNEQFF. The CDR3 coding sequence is TGTGCCAGCAGTGACCCCGGGGCGGGTTACAATGAGCAGTTCTTC.

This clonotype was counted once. The CDR3 here is CATSDSAGGKQYF. The CDR3 DNA sequence: TGTGCCACCAGTGATTCGGCAGGGGGCAAGCAGTACTTC. This sequence joins TRBV24-1 and TRBJ2-7; 8 nucleotides align to TRBD1. Germline CDR1 KGHDR, CDR2 SFDVKD. V shed 2 bases, J shed 8 bases, and the junction held 4 bases outside the gene matches. The CDR3 has 13 residues.